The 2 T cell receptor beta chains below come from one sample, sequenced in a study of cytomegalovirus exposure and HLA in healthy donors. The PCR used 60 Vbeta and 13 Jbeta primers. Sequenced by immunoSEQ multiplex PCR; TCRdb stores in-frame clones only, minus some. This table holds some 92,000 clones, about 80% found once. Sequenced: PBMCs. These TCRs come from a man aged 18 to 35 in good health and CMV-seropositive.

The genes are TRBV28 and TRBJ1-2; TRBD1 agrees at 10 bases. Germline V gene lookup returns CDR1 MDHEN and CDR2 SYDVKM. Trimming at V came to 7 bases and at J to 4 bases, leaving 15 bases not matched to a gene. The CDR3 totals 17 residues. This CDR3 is CASTQGTGEVESYGYTF. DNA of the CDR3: TGTGCCAGCACCCAGGGGACAGGGGAGGTTGAGTCCTATGGCTACACCTTC.

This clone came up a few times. CDR3 protein: CAGRTGTEAFF. The CDR3 DNA reads TGTGCCGGAAGAACAGGTACTGAAGCTTTCTTT. V usage is TRBV28 and J usage is TRBJ1-1; D might be TRBD1 (5 bases). CDR1 is MDHEN and CDR2 is SYDVKM in the germline V gene. Trimming took 11 bases from V and 5 from J, leaving 12 bases between them. The CDR3 loop spans 11 amino acids.